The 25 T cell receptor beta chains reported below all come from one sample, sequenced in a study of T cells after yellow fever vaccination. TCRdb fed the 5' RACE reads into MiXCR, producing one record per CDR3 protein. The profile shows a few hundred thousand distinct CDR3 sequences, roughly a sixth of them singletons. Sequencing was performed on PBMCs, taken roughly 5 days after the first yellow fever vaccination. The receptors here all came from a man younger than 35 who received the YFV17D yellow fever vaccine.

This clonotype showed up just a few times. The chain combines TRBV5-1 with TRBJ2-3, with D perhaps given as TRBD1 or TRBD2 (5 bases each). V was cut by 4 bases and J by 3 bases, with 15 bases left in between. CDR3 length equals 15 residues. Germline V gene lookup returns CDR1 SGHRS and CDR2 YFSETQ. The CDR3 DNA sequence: TGCGCCAGCAGCAACCGGGACCAGGGTACAGATACGCAGTATTTT. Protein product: CASSNRDQGTDTQYF.

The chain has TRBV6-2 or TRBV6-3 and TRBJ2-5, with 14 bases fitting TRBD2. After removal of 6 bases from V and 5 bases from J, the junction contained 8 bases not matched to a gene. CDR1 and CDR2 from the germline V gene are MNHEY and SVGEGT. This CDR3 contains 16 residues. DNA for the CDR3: TGTGCCAGCAGCTCAGGACTAGCGGGGGGAGACGAGACCCAGTACTTC. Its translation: CASSSGLAGGDETQYF.

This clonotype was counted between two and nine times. CDR3 sequence reads: CASTPGGGTGQPQHF. The DNA for the CDR3 is TGTGCCAGCACCCCAGGGGGGGGAACAGGGCAGCCCCAGCATTTT. The chain couples TRBV12-3 or TRBV12-4 to TRBJ1-5; 7 bases fit TRBD1. V lost 7 bases to trimming and J lost 7 bases; unmatched junction nucleotides: 13. The CDR3 loop spans 15 amino acids.

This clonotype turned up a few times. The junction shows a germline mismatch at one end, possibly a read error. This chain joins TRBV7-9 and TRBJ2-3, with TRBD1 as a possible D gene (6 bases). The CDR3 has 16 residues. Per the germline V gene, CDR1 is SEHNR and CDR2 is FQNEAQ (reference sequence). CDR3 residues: CVSSQSRGFSTDTQYF. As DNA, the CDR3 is TGTGTCAGCAGCCAAAGCAGGGGATTCAGCACAGATACGCAGTATTTT.

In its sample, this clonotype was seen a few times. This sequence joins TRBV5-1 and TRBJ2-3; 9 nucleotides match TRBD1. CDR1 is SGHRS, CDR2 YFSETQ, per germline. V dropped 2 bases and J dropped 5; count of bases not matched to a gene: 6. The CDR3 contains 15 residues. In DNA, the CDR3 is TGCGCCAGCAGCTTTGGGACAGGGAGTGGAGATACGCAGTATTTT. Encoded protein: CASSFGTGSGDTQYF.

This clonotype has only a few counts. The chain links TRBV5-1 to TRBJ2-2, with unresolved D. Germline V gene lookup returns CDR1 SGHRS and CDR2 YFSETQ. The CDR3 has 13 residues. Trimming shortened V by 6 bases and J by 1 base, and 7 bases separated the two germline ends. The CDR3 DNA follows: TGCGCCAGCACTCCCGGGAACACCGGGGAGCTGTTTTTT. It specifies CASTPGNTGELFF.

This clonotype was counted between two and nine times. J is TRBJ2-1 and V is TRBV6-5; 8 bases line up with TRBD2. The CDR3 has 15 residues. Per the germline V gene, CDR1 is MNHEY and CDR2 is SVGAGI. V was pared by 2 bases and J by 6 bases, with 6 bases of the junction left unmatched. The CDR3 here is CASSYLGGAGNEQFF. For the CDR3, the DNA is TGTGCCAGCAGTTACCTCGGGGGGGCCGGCAATGAGCAGTTCTTC.

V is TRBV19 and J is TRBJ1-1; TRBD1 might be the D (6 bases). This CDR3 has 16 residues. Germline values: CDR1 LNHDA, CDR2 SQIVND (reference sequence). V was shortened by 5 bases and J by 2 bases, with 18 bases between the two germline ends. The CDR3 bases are TGTGCCAGTAGTCCGTCGGACAGTTTCATCAACACTGAAGCTTTCTTT. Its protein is CASSPSDSFINTEAFF.

CDR3 nucleotide sequence: TGTGCCACCAGCAGACTCAGAACAGGACAGGGGGCCTCAGGGACCCAGTACTTC. This encodes CATSRLRTGQGASGTQYF. This chain connects TRBV15 to TRBJ2-5; 11 nucleotides line up with TRBD1. The CDR3 has 18 residues. Looked up from germline, CDR1 is LNHNV and CDR2 is YYDKDF (reference sequence). V gave up 2 bases and J gave up 7 bases; unmatched junction bases: 15. Looking up the rest from reference TRBV15 and TRBJ2-5 gives the full variable domain: DAMVIQNPRYQVTQFGKPVTLSCSQTLNHNVMYWYQQKSSQAPKLLFHYYDKDFNNEADTPDNFQSRRPNTSFCFLDIRSPGLGDTAMYLCATSRLRTGQGASGTQYFGPGTRLLVL.

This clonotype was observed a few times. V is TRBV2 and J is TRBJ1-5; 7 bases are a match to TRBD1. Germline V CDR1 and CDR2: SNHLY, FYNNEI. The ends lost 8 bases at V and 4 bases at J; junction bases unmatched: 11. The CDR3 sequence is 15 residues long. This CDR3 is CASGFPGQLNQPQHF. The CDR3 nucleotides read TGTGCCAGCGGGTTCCCGGGACAGCTGAATCAGCCCCAGCATTTT. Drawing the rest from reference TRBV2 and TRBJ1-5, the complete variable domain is EPEVTQTPSHQVTQMGQEVILRCVPISNHLYFYWYRQILGQKVEFLVSFYNNEISEKSEIFDDQFSVERPDGSNFTLKIRSTKLEDSAMYFCASGFPGQLNQPQHFGDGTRLSIL.

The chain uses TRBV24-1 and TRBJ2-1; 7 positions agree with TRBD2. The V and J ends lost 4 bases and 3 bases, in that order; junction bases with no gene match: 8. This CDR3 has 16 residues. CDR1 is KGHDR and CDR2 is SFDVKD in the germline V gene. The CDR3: CATSEPIAGDYNEQFF. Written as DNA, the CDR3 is TGTGCCACCAGTGAACCTATAGCGGGCGACTACAATGAGCAGTTCTTC.

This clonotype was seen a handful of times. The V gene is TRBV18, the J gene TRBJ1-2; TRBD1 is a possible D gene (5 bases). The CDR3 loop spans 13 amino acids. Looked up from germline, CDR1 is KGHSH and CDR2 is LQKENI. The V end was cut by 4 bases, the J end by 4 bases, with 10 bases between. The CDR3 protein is CASSLRDGYGYTF. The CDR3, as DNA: TGTGCCAGCTCACTCCGGGACGGCTATGGCTACACCTTC.

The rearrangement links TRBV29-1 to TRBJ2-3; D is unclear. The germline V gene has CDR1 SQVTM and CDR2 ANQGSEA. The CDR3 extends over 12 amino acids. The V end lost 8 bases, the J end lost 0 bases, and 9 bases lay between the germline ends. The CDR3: CSIVTSTDTQYF. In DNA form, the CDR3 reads TGCAGCATCGTCACTAGCACAGATACGCAGTATTTT.

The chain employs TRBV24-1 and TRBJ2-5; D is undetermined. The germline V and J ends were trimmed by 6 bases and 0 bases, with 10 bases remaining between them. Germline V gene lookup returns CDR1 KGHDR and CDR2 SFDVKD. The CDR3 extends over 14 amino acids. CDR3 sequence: CATSQGPYQETQYF. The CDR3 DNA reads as TGTGCCACCAGTCAAGGACCGTACCAAGAGACCCAGTACTTC.

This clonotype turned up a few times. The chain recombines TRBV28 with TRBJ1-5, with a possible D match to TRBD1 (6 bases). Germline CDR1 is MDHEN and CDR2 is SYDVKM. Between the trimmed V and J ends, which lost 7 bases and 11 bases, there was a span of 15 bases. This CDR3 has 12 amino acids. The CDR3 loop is CASIQGTGAQHF. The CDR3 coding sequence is TGTGCCAGCATACAGGGCACGGGGGCCCAGCATTTT. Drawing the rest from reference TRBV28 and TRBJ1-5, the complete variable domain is DVKVTQSSRYLVKRTGEKVFLECVQDMDHENMFWYRQDPGLGLRLIYFSYDVKMKEKGDIPEGYSVSREKKERFSLILESASTNQTSMYLCASIQGTGAQHFGDGTRLSIL.

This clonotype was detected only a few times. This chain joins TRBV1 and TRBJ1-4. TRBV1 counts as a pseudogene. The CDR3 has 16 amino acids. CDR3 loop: CTSSQDFFPGGEKLFF. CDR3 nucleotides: TGCACCAGCAGCCAAGATTTTTTTCCGGGAGGCGAAAAACTGTTTTTT.

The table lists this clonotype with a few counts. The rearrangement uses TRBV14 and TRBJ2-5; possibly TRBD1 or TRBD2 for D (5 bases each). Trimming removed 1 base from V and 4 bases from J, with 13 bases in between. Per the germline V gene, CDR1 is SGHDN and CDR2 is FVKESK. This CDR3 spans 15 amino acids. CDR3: CASSQGGAGSETQYF. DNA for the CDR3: TGTGCCAGCAGCCAAGGAGGGGCAGGGTCAGAGACCCAGTACTTC.

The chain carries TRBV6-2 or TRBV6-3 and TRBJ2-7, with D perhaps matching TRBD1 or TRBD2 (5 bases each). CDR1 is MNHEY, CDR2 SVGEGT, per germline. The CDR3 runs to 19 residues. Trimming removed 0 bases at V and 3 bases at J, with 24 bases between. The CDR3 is CASSYSGPASFFVYYEQYF. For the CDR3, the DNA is TGTGCCAGCAGTTACTCGGGACCCGCATCCTTTTTTGTTTACTACGAGCAGTACTTC.

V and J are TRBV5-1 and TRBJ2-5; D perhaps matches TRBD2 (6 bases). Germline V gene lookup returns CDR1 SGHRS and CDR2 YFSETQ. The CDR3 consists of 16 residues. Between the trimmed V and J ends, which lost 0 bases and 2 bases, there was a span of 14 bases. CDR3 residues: CASSLGDLMGQETQYF. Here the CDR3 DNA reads TGCGCCAGCAGCTTGGGGGACTTAATGGGGCAAGAGACCCAGTACTTC.

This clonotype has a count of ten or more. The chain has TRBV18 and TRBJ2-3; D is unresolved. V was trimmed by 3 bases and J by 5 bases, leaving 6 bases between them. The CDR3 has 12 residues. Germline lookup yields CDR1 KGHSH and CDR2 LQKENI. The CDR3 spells CASSPAGDTQYF. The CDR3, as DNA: TGTGCCAGCTCACCTGCAGGAGATACGCAGTATTTT.

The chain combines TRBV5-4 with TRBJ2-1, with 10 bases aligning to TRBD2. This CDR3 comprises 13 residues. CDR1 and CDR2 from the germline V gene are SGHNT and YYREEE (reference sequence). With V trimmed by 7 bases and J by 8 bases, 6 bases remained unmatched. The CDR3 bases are TGTGCCAGCGCTCGCGGGACTAGCGATGAGCAGTTCTTC. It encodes CASARGTSDEQFF.

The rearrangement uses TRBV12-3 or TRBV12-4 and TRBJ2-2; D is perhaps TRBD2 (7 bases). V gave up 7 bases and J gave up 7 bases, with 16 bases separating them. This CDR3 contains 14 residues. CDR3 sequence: CASTRGGAIGELFF. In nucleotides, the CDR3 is TGTGCCAGCACCCGTGGGGGGGCAATCGGGGAGCTGTTTTTT.

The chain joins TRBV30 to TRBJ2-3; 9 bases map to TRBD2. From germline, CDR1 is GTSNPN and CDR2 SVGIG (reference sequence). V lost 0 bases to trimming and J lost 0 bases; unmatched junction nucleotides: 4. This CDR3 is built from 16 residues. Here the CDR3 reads CAWSVWAGGSTDTQYF. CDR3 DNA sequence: TGTGCCTGGAGTGTGTGGGCGGGGGGGAGCACAGATACGCAGTATTTT.

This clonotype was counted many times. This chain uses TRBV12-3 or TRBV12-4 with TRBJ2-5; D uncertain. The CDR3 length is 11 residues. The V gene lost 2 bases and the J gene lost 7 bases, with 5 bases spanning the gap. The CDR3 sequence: CASSLTGTQYF. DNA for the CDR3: TGTGCCAGCAGTTTAACCGGGACCCAGTACTTC.

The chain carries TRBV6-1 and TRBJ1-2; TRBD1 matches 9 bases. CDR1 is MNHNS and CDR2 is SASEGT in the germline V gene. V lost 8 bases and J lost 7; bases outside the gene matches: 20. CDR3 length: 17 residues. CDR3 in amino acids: CASDGQGVRDRVSGYTF. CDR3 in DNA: TGTGCCAGCGATGGCCAGGGGGTTAGGGACAGGGTCAGTGGCTACACCTTC.